This T cell receptor beta chain was captured in a study of blood T cell repertoires in COVID-19. Study overall: Sites in the United States, Italy and Spain provided acute and convalescent COVID-19 samples.

Sequenced by immunoSEQ multiplex PCR; TCRdb stores in-frame clones only, minus some. The table lists about 300,000 clones, roughly 87% of them singletons. The germline gives CDR1 KGHSH, CDR2 LQKENI. CDR3 length: 13 amino acids. Trimming removed 1 base at V and 5 bases at J, with 6 bases between. Clinical history as reported by participants underpinned cohort assignment. The TCR was taken from a woman in her 30s who had recovered from COVID-19. The sample consisted of PBMCs or T cells enriched from blood (not recorded which). The chain recombines TRBV18 with TRBJ1-5, with D unclear. The chain's CDR3 is CASSPQRDQPQHF. The CDR3 DNA sequence: TGTGCCAGCTCACCACAGCGGGATCAGCCCCAGCATTTT.